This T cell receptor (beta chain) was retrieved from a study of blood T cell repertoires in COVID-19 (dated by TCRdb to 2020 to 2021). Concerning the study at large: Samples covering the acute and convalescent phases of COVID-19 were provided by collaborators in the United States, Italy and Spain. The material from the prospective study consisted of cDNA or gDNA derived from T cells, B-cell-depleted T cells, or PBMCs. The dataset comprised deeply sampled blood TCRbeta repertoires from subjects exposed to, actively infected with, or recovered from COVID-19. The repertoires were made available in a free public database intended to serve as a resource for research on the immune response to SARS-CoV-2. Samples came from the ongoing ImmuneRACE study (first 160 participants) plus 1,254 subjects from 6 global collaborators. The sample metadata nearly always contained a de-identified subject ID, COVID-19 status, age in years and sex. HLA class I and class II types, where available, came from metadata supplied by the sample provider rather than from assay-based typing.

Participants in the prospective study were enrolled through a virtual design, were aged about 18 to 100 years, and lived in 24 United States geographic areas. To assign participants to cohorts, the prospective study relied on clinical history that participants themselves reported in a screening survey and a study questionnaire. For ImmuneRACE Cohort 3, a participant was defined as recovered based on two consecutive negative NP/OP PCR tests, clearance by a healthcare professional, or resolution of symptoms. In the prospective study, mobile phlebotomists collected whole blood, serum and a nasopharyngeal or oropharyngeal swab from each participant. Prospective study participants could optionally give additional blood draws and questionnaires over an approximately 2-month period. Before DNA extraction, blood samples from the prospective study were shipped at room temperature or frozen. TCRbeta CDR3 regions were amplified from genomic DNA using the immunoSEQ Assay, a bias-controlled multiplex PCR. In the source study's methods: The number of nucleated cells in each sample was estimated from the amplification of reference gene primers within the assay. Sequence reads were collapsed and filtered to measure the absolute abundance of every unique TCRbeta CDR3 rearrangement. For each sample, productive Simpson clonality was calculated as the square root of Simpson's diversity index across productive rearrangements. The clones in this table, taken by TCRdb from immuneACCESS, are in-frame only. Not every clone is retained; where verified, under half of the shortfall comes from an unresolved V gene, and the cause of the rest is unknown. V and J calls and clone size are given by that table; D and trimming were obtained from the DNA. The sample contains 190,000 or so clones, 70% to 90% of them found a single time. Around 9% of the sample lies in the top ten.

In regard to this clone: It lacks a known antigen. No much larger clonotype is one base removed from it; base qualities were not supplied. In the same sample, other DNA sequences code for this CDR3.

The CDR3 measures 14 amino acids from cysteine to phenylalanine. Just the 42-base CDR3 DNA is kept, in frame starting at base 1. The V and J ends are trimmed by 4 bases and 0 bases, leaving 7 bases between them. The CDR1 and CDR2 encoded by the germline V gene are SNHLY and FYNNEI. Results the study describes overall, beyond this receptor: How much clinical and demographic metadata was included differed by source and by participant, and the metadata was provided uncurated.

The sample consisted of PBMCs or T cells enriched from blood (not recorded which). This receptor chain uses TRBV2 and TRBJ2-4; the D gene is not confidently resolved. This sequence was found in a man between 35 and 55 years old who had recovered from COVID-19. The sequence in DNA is TGTGCCAGCAGTGGTGGGCTAGCCAAAAACATTCAGTACTTC. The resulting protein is CASSGGLAKNIQYF.